This T cell receptor (beta chain) was identified in a study of blood T cell repertoires in COVID-19. Study summary: The analysed material was cDNA or gDNA that came from T cells, B-cell-depleted T cells, or PBMCs.

This CDR3 region has 14 residues. Trimming took off 6 bases at V and 7 bases at J, with 16 bases between the two ends. Per the germline V gene, CDR1 is SNHLY and CDR2 is FYNNEI. Here immunoSEQ multiplex PCR was the method, and the copy in TCRdb shows in-frame clones only, minus some. The profile covers around 120,000 clones, with more than 60% appearing a single time and 2% to 2.5% taken by the ten largest. Sample: peripheral blood. The V and J genes are TRBV2 and TRBJ1-5; tentatively, D is TRBD1 (5 bases). The source of this sequence is an older man with acute or convalescent COVID-19. CDR3 loop: CASRDGTVGQPQHF. The CDR3 DNA follows: TGTGCCAGCAGGGACGGGACTGTAGGACAGCCCCAGCATTTT.